The next 21 T cell receptor beta chains were all read from a single sample in a study of cytomegalovirus exposure and HLA in healthy donors (dated by TCRdb to the late 2010s). Libraries were prepared through the immunoSEQ multiplex PCR assay. The multiplex PCR relied on a mix of 60 forward primers for TCR Vbeta segments and 13 reverse primers for TCR Jbeta segments. TCRdb took this table from immuneACCESS and kept in-frame rearrangements with V and J called. Such tables lack part of the clones; where checked against another copy, unresolved V genes explain under half of the gap, and the rest is unexplained. The sample table includes 120,000 to 150,000 clones. The ten largest clones capture around 1.7% of the sample. Material for sequencing was PBMCs. The receptor set was obtained from a woman aged 45 to 65 in good health and CMV-seronegative.

This chain joins TRBV9 and TRBJ2-7; no reliable D call. The CDR3 runs to 14 residues. Between the trimmed V and J ends, which lost 1 base and 2 bases, there was a span of 10 bases. Germline V gene lookup returns CDR1 SGDLS and CDR2 YYNGEE. This chain's CDR3 is CASSVSVTPYEQYF. CDR3 DNA: TGTGCCAGCAGCGTATCGGTCACTCCCTACGAGCAGTACTTC.

This sequence joins TRBV5-1 and TRBJ2-2; TRBD1 matches 8 bases. The germline V gene has CDR1 SGHRS and CDR2 YFSETQ. CDR3 size: 17 residues. V lost 0 bases and J lost 6; bases outside the gene matches: 10. CDR3 nucleotide sequence: TGCGCCAGCAGCTTGGACGCCACCGACAGGGGTGCCGGGGAGCTGTTTTTT. Protein sequence: CASSLDATDRGAGELFF.

The chain has TRBV7-9 and TRBJ2-6; 7 bases fit TRBD1. The CDR3 totals 17 residues. Germline V gene sequence: CDR1 SEHNR, CDR2 FQNEAQ (reference sequence). Trimming removed 0 bases from V and 0 bases from J; junction bases left unmatched: 2. The CDR3 DNA reads as TGTGCCAGCAGCTTAGCGGCAGGGGGCTCTGGGGCCAACGTCCTGACTTTC. Protein sequence: CASSLAAGGSGANVLTF.

The chain recombines TRBV28 with TRBJ1-5; D not certain. Trimming took 2 bases from V and 6 from J, leaving 5 bases between them. This CDR3 has 12 amino acids. The germline gives CDR1 MDHEN, CDR2 SYDVKM. CDR3 sequence reads: CASSLRPQPQHF. As DNA, the CDR3 is TGTGCCAGCAGTTTACGTCCTCAGCCCCAGCATTTT.

V is TRBV7-2 and J is TRBJ2-7, with D uncertain. The CDR3 is 11 amino acids. Trimming took off 2 bases at V and 7 bases at J, with 6 bases between the two ends. Germline values: CDR1 SGHTA, CDR2 FQGNSA. In DNA, the CDR3 is TGTGCCAGCAGCTTACACGGGGAGCAGTACTTC. This gives the protein CASSLHGEQYF.

With regard to this clone: Other DNA sequences within the sample encode an identical CDR3. V is TRBV5-1 and J is TRBJ2-2; no firm D call. The V gene lost 1 base and the J gene lost 6 bases, with 7 bases spanning the gap. The CDR3 consists of 13 residues. From germline, CDR1 is SGHRS and CDR2 YFSETQ. CDR3 nucleotides: TGCGCCAGCAGCTTGATTCCGTCCGGGGAGCTGTTTTTT. Encoded protein: CASSLIPSGELFF. Based on the CDR3 plus reference TRBV5-1 and TRBJ2-2, the full variable domain is KAGVTQTPRYLIKTRGQQVTLSCSPISGHRSVSWYQQTPGQGLQFLFEYFSETQRNKGNFPGRFSGRQFSNSRSEMNVSTLELGDSALYLCASSLIPSGELFFGEGSRLTVL.

This sequence joins TRBV7-8 and TRBJ2-3; tentatively, D is TRBD2 (6 bases). The germline V gene has CDR1 SGHVS and CDR2 FQNEAQ. Trimming took off 8 bases at V and 5 bases at J, with 17 bases between the two ends. The CDR3 runs to 14 residues. This CDR3 is CASYKGGNKDTQYF. The CDR3 coding sequence is TGTGCCAGCTATAAGGGCGGGAACAAAGATACGCAGTATTTT.

This chain links TRBV5-1 with TRBJ1-4; D gene ambiguous. This CDR3 contains 15 residues. The ends were cut back, 0 bases at V and 4 bases at J, with 10 bases in the middle. Germline CDR1 and CDR2: SGHRS and YFSETQ. The CDR3 region is CASSLVPGLNEKLFF. The CDR3 DNA sequence: TGCGCCAGCAGCTTGGTTCCAGGACTTAATGAAAAACTGTTTTTT.

V gene TRBV5-1 combines with J gene TRBJ1-4; 7 positions match TRBD1. J lost 6 bases, V lost 4 bases, and 9 bases had no gene match. This CDR3 region has 15 residues. CDR1 is SGHRS and CDR2 is YFSETQ in the germline V gene. CDR3 amino acids: CASSRDSGGDEKLFF. CDR3 bases: TGCGCCAGCAGCAGGGACAGCGGAGGGGATGAAAAACTGTTTTTT.

The chain employs TRBV5-6 and TRBJ1-1, with D possibly being TRBD1 (5 bases). Deletions cut 1 base from V and 1 base from J, with 5 bases between. Germline V lookup: CDR1 SGHDT, CDR2 YYEEEE. This CDR3 region has 13 residues. The CDR3 sequence is CASSLTGNTEAFF. The CDR3 DNA reads TGTGCCAGCAGCTTGACAGGGAACACTGAAGCTTTCTTT.

The rearrangement links TRBV9 to TRBJ1-2; 8 bases are shared with TRBD1. The CDR3 runs to 15 residues. CDR1 and CDR2 from the germline V gene are SGDLS and YYNGEE. After removal of 3 bases from V and 3 bases from J, the junction contained 7 bases not matched to a gene. The CDR3 DNA sequence: TGTGCCAGCAGCGCGCCGCCGACAGGGGACTATGGCTACACCTTC. Translation: CASSAPPTGDYGYTF.

Remarks on this clone: Compared with germline, one end of the junction differs, possibly owing to a read error. This chain uses TRBV5-5 with TRBJ2-7; tentative D call: TRBD2 (5 bases). The CDR3 extends over 11 amino acids. CDR1 and CDR2 (germline): SGHKS, YYEKEE (reference sequence). CDR3 protein: CASNGVRAHQF. In DNA form, the CDR3 reads TGTGCCAGCAACGGGGTTCGGGCCCACCAATTC.

The chain recombines TRBV20-1 with TRBJ1-2; D might be TRBD1 (6 bases). Trimming took 6 bases from V and 8 from J, leaving 13 bases between them. From germline, CDR1 is DFQATT and CDR2 SNEGSKA (reference sequence). CDR3 length: 11 residues. This CDR3 reads CSASTGYGYTF. DNA of the CDR3: TGCAGTGCCAGTACAGGGTACGGCTACACCTTC.

The rearrangement links TRBV5-4 to TRBJ1-2; D call uncertain. Germline assignment: CDR1 SGHNT and CDR2 YYREEE (reference sequence). CDR3 length: 12 amino acids. Deletions cut 6 bases from V and 3 bases from J, with 9 bases between. The CDR3 region is CASTGMDYGYTF. DNA for the CDR3: TGTGCCAGCACCGGGATGGACTATGGCTACACCTTC.

The V and J genes are TRBV15 and TRBJ2-5, with 8 bases fitting TRBD2. V dropped 5 bases and J dropped 0; count of bases not matched to a gene: 2. This CDR3 is 14 amino acids long. CDR1 is LNHNV, CDR2 YYDKDF, per germline (reference sequence). Here the CDR3 DNA reads TGTGCCACCAGCGCCGGGGGGGACCAAGAGACCCAGTACTTC. Encoded protein: CATSAGGDQETQYF.

The chain is built from TRBV5-8 and TRBJ1-2; the D is unclear. The CDR3 spans 17 residues. V was clipped by 0 bases and J by 0 bases, with 15 bases between them. Germline CDR1 and CDR2: SGHTS and YDEGEE. The CDR3 bases are TGTGCCAGCAGCTTGGATGGTGGCGGAGCTACTAACTATGGCTACACCTTC. Its protein is CASSLDGGGATNYGYTF.

The chain uses TRBV11-3 and TRBJ2-3; 9 bases are shared with TRBD1. Trimming took 4 bases from V and 6 from J; bases not matched to a gene: 8. This CDR3 has 15 amino acids. CDR1 is SGHNT and CDR2 is YENEEA in the germline V gene. The CDR3 protein is CASSSGQGRADTQYF. In DNA form, the CDR3 reads TGTGCCAGCAGCTCCGGACAGGGGAGGGCGGATACGCAGTATTTT. Full variable domain (outside the CDR3, taken from reference TRBV11-3 and TRBJ2-3): EAGVVQSPRYKIIEKKQPVAFWCNPISGHNTLYWYLQNLGQGPELLIRYENEEAVDDSQLPKDRFSAERLKGVDSTLKIQPAELGDSAVYLCASSSGQGRADTQYFGPGTRLTVL.

V gene TRBV6-6 combines with J gene TRBJ2-3, with D tentatively TRBD2 (5 bases). V was pared by 4 bases and J by 6 bases, with 8 bases between. The CDR3 is 12 amino acids. Germline-derived CDR1 and CDR2 are MNHNY and SVGAGI (reference sequence). CDR3 in DNA: TGTGCCAGCAGTTCCTTAGCGGATACGCAGTATTTT. This encodes CASSSLADTQYF.

The rearrangement uses TRBV27 and TRBJ2-7; 10 nucleotides match TRBD1. The CDR3 has 14 residues. CDR1 and CDR2 (germline): MNHEY, SMNVEV (reference sequence). With V trimmed by 4 bases and J by 7 bases, 7 bases remained unmatched. DNA for the CDR3: TGTGCCAGCAGTTGGGGGGGGACAGGGGTTGAGCAGTACTTC. Protein product: CASSWGGTGVEQYF.

The chain links TRBV2 to TRBJ2-7; D remains unclear. The germline CDR1 and CDR2 sequences are SNHLY and FYNNEI. The length of the CDR3 is 14 residues. Trimming shortened V by 4 bases and J by 0 bases, and 10 bases separated the two germline ends. DNA for the CDR3: TGTGCCAGCAGTGCTGCAGGCTACTCCTACGAGCAGTACTTC. Encoded protein: CASSAAGYSYEQYF.

This chain uses TRBV6-4 with TRBJ2-7; the D gene is possibly TRBD1 (5 bases). Between the trimmed V and J ends, which lost 7 bases and 3 bases, there was a span of 16 bases. CDR3 length: 14 residues. The V gene's germline CDR1 is MRHNA and CDR2 SNTAGT. DNA for the CDR3: TGTGCCAGCACCGACGGTCAGGGTGGCTACGAGCAGTACTTC. It is translated as CASTDGQGGYEQYF.